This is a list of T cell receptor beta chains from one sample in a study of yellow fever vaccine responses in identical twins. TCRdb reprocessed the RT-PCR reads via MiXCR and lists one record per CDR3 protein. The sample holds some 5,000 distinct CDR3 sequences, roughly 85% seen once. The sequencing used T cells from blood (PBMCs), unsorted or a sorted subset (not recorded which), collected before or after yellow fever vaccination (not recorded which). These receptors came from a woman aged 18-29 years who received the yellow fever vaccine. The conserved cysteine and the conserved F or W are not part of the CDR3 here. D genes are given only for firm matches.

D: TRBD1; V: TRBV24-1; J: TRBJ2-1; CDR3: ATSVRTGVWNEQF
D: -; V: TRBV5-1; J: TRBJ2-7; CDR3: ASSLVVGAYEQY
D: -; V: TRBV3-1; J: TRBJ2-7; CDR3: ASSQGNEQY
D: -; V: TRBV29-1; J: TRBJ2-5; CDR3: SVATSPETQY
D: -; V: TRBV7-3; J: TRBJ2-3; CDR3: ASSLKGRSTDTQY
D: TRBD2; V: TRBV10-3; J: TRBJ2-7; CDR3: AISESVAGGYEQY
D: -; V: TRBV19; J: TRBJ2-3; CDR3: ASSIWTDTQY
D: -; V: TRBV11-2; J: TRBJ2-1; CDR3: ASSTSPYNEQF
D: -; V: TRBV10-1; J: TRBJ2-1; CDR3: ASSAGHGFDEQF
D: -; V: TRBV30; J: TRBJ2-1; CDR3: AFLLDGSSYNEQF
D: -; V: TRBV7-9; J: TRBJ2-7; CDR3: ASSARGLTYEQY
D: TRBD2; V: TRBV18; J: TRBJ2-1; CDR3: ASSQSGGSEQF
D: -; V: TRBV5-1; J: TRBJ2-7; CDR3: ASSEGLYEQY
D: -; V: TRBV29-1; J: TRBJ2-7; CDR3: SVRTGLRYEQY
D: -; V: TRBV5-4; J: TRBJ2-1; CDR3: ASSLATGAMTYNEQF
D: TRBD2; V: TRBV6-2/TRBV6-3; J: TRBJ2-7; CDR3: ASSYSGGRAYEQY
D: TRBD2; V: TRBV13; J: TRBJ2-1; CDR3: ASSSLRGLAENEQF
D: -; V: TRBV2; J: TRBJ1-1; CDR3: ASSEQTPGLNTEAF
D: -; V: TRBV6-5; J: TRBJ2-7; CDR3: ASRYRGSSYEQY
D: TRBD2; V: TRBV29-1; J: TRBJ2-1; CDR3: SVELGLADYNEQF
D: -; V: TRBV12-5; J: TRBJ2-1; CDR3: ASAPGAGIYNEQF
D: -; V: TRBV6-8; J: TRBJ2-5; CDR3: ASSYYLDYCPQETQY
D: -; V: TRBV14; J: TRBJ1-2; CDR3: ASSRDGYGYT
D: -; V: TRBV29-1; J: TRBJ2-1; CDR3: SVTGTDYNEQF